Below, one T cell receptor beta chain is given with its context. Antigen unknown. The sample is drawn from a study of T cells in Graves' hyperthyroidism and ophthalmopathy. Study outcomes and limitations: Ophthalmopathy, as predicted by the model, came a median 6.5 months after the prediction.

The study left out patients who had uncontrolled infection, other autoimmune disease, pregnancy or lactation. The diagnoses drew upon clinical symptoms, serum thyroxine and TRAb, thyroid ultrasound and orbital computed tomography. V was trimmed by 4 bases and J by 14 bases, leaving 22 bases between them. CDR1 and CDR2 from the germline V gene are SGHKS and YYEKEE (reference sequence). There are 14 residues in the CDR3. Regions amplified from RNA transcripts were the TCR beta CDR3 regions. The HTBI primer set was used in a first-round RT-PCR of the TCR CDR3. A single record per CDR3 protein comes from TCRdb applying MiXCR to the multiplex PCR reads. Here the sample spans about 570,000 distinct CDR3 sequences, around 45% being singletons.

This receptor was identified in an adult woman with Graves' disease, either hyperthyroidism or ophthalmopathy (not recorded which). This rearrangement joins TRBV5-5 to TRBJ1-5; D not certain. The sample consisted of peripheral blood or thyroid tissue (not recorded which). CDR3: CASSQDLAGLYEHF. The CDR3 DNA follows: TGTGCCAGCAGCCAAGACCTAGCGGGTCTGTACGAGCATTTT.